This TCR beta chain stems from a study of cytomegalovirus exposure and HLA in healthy donors. General study findings and limits: Published work reported that the classifier diagnosed cytomegalovirus status with high specificity and sensitivity. Through in vitro validation, a few CMV-associated chains were shown to be specific for CMV antigens. Cytomegalovirus association was assigned to 150 to 200 TCR beta chains. The dataset shows that most TCR sequences were rare, while some public TCRs occurred in many donors.

As for this clone: Its matching antigen is unknown.

The CDR3 is 14 residues long. Trimming removed 4 bases at V and 1 base at J, with 11 bases between. Germline CDR1 reads LGHNT; CDR2 reads FRNRAP. The assay was immunoSEQ multiplex PCR, and TCRdb's table has in-frame clones only and misses some. The data contain some 150,000 clones, around 84% of them seen just once; the ten biggest clones take up approximately 2%. V and J are TRBV12-5 and TRBJ2-7; a possible D gene is TRBD2 (6 bases). Sample: PBMCs. This clonotype was sampled from a human donor in good health. CDR3 residues: CASGSPGGSYEQYF. In DNA, the CDR3 is TGTGCTAGTGGTTCCCCCGGGGGTTCCTACGAGCAGTACTTC.